This T cell receptor (beta chain) stems from a study of control samples from healthy donors and cancer patients. Here immunoSEQ multiplex PCR was the method, and the copy in TCRdb shows in-frame clones only, minus some. Here the sample spans around 150,000 clones, 80% to 90% being singletons. The CDR3 totals 16 residues. CDR1 and CDR2 (germline): SGDLS, YYNGEE. V lost 0 bases to trimming and J lost 0 bases, with 10 bases between them. V usage is TRBV9 and J usage is TRBJ2-1; D might be TRBD2 (6 bases). Specimen: blood. This sequence originates from a man aged 25-45 years in good health. The CDR3 loop is CASSVDGGTSYNEQFF. The CDR3 coding sequence is TGTGCCAGCAGCGTAGACGGCGGGACCTCCTACAATGAGCAGTTCTTC.